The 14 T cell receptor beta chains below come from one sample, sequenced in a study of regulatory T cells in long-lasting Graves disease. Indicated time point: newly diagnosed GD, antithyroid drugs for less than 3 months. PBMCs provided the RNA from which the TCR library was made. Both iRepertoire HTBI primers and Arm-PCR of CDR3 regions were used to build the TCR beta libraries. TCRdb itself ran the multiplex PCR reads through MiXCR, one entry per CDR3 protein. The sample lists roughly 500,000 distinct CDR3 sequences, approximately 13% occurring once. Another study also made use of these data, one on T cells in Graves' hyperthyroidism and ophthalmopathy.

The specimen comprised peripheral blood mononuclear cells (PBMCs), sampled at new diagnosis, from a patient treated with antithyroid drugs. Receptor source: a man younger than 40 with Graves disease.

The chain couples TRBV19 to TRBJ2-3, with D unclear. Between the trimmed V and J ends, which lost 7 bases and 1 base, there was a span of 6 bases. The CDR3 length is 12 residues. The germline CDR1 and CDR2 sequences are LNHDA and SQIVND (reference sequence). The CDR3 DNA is TGTGCCAGTAAAGCTGGCACAGATACGCAGTATTTT. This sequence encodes CASKAGTDTQYF.

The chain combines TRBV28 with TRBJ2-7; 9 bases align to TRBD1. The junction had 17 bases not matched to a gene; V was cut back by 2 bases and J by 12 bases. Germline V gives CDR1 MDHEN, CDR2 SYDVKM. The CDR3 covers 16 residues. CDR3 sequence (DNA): TGTGCCAGCAGTTTAAACCGAGGGACAGGGTCCTACGTCGTGTACTTC. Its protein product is CASSLNRGTGSYVVYF. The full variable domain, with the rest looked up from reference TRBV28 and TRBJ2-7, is DVKVTQSSRYLVKRTGEKVFLECVQDMDHENMFWYRQDPGLGLRLIYFSYDVKMKEKGDIPEGYSVSREKKERFSLILESASTNQTSMYLCASSLNRGTGSYVVYFGPGTRLTVT.

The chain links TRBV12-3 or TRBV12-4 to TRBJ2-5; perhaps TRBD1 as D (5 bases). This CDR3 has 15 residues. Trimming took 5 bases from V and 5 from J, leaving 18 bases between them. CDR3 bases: TGTGCCAGCAGTACGACAGAAAATGTGATGGAGACCCAGTACTTC. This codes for CASSTTENVMETQYF.

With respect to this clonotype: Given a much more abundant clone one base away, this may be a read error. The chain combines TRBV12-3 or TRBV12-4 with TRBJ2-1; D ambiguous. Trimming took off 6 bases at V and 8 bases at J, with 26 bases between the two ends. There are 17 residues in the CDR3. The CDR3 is CASSSPSRRLSGYEQFF. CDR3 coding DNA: TGTGCCAGCAGCTCCCCCTCTCGGCGACTCTCAGGCTATGAGCAGTTCTTC.

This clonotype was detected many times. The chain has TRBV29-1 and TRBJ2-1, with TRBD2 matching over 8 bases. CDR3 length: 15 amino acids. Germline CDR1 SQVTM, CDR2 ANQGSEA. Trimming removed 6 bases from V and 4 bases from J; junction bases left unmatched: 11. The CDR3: CSVPPRAGAYNEQFF. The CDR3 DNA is TGCAGCGTACCTCCCCGAGCGGGAGCTTACAATGAGCAGTTCTTC.

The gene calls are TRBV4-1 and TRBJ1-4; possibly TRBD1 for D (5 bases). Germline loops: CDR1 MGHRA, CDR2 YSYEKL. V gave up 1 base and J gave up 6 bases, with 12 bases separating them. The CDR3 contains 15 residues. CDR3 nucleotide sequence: TGCGCCAGCAGCCAAGCGGCAGGGCAGGATGAAAAACTGTTTTTT. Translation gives CASSQAAGQDEKLFF.

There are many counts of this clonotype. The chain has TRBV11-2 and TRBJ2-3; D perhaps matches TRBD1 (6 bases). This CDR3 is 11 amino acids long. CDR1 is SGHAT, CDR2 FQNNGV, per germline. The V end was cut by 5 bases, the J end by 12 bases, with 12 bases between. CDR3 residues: CASSPQGPQYF. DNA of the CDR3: TGTGCCAGCAGCCCACAGGGTCCTCAGTATTTT.

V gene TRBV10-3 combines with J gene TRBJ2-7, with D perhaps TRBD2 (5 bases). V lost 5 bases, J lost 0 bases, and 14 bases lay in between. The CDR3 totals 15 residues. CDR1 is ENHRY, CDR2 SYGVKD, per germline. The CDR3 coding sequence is TGTGCCATCAGTAAGGACTCCATGGACTCCTACGAGCAGTACTTC. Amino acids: CAISKDSMDSYEQYF.

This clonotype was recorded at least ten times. CDR3 coding DNA: TGTGCCTGGAGTCCCGGGGCATACAATGAGCAGTTCTTC. Translating it yields CAWSPGAYNEQFF. This rearrangement joins TRBV30 to TRBJ2-1, with D perhaps assigned TRBD1 or TRBD2 (5 bases each). V was clipped by 2 bases and J by 4 bases, with 9 bases between them. This CDR3 comprises 13 residues. Germline CDR1 is GTSNPN and CDR2 is SVGIG (reference sequence). Variable domain in full (rest from reference TRBV30 and TRBJ2-1): SQTIHQWPATLVQPVGSPLSLECTVEGTSNPNLYWYRQAAGRGLQLLFYSVGIGQISSEVPQNLSASRPQDRQFILSSKKLLLSDSGFYLCAWSPGAYNEQFFGPGTRLTVL.

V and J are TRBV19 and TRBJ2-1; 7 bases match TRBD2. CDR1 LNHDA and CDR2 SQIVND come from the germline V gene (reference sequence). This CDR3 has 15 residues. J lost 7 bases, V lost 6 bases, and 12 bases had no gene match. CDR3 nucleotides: TGTGCCAGTAGAAGGGCGGGAGTGAACGGAAATGAGCAGTTCTTC. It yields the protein CASRRAGVNGNEQFF.

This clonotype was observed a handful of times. CDR3 protein: CASSQDRGDYSTDTQYF. The CDR3 DNA is TGCGCCAGCAGCCAAGATCGGGGGGATTACAGCACAGATACGCAGTATTTT. The chain is built from TRBV4-1 and TRBJ2-3; 7 bases line up with TRBD2. CDR3 size: 17 residues. Germline loops: CDR1 MGHRA, CDR2 YSYEKL. The V gene end was trimmed by 0 bases and the J gene end by 0 bases; junction bases not matched to a gene: 6.

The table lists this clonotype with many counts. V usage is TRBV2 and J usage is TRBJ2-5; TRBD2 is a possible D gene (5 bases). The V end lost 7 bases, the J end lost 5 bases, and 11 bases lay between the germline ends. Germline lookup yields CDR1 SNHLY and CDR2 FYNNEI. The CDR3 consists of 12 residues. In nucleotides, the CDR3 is TGTGCCAGCACCCCGGGAACCGAGACCCAGTACTTC. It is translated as CASTPGTETQYF. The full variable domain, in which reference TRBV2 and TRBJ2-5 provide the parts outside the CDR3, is EPEVTQTPSHQVTQMGQEVILRCVPISNHLYFYWYRQILGQKVEFLVSFYNNEISEKSEIFDDQFSVERPDGSNFTLKIRSTKLEDSAMYFCASTPGTETQYFGPGTRLLVL.

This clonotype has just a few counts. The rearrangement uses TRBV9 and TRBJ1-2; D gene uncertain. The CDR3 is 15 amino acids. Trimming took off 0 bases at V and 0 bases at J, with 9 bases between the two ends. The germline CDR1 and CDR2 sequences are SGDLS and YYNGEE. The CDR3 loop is CASSVVNSPNYGYTF. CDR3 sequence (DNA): TGTGCCAGCAGCGTAGTAAACAGCCCTAACTATGGCTACACCTTC. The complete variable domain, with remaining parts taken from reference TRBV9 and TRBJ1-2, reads DSGVTQTPKHLITATGQRVTLRCSPRSGDLSVYWYQQSLDQGLQFLIQYYNGEERAKGNILERFSAQQFPDLHSELNLSSLELGDSALYFCASSVVNSPNYGYTFGSGTRLTVV.

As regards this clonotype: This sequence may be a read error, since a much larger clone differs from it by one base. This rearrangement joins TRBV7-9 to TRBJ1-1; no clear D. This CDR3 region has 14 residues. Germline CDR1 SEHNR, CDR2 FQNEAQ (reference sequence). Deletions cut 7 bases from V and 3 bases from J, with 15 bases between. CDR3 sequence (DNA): TGTGCCAGCATCAGTATCAGCGGCCACACTGAAGCTTTCTTT. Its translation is CASISISGHTEAFF. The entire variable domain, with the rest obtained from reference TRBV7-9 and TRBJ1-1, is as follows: DTGVSQNPRHKITKRGQNVTFRCDPISEHNRLYWYRQTLGQGPEFLTYFQNEAQLEKSRLLSDRFSAERPKGSFSTLEIQRTEQGDSAMYLCASISISGHTEAFFGQGTRLTVV.